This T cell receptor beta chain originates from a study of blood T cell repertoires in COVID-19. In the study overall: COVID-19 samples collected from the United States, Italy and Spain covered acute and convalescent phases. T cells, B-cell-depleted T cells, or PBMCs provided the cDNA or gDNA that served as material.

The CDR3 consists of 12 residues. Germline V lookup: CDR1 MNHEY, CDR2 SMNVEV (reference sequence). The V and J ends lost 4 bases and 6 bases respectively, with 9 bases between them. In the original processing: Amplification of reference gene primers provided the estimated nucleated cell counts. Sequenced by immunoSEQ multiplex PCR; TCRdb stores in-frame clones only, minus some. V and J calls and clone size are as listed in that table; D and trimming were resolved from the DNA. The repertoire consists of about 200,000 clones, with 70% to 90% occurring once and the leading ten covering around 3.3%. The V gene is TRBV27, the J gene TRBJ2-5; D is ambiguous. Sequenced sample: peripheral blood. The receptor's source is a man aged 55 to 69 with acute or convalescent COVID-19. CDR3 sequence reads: CASSSLGQTQYF. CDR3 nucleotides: TGTGCCAGCAGTTCCCTTGGGCAGACCCAGTACTTC.